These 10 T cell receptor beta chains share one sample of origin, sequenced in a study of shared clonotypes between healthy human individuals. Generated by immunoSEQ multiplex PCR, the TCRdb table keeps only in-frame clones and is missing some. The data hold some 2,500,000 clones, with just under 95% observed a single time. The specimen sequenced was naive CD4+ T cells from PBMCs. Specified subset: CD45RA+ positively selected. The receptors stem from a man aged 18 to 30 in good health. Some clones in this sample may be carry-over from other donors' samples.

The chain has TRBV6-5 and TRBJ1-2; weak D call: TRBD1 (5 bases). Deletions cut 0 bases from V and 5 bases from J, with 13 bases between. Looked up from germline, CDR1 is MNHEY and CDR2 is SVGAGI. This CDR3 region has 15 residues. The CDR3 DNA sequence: TGTGCCAGCAGTTACTCTCCCCAGGGAGGGTATGGCTACACCTTC. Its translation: CASSYSPQGGYGYTF.

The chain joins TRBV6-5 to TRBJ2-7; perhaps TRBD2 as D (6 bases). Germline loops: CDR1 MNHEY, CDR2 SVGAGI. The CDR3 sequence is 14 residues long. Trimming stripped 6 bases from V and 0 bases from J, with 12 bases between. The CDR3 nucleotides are TGTGCCAGCAGGAGCGGGTTCAGCTCCTACGAGCAGTACTTC. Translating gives CASRSGFSSYEQYF.

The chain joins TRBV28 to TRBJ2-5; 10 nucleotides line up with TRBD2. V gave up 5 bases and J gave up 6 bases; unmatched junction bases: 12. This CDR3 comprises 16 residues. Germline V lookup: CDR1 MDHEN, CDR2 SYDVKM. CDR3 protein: CASSPLSGRAFKTQYF. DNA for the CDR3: TGTGCCAGCAGTCCTTTAAGCGGGAGGGCCTTTAAGACCCAGTACTTC.

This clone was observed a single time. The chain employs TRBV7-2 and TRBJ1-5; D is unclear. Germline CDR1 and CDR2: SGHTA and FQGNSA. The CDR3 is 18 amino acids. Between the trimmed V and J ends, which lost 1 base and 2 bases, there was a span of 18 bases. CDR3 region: CASSLGGRALDGNQPQHF. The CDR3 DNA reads TGTGCCAGCAGCTTAGGGGGTCGCGCCCTAGACGGCAATCAGCCCCAGCATTTT.

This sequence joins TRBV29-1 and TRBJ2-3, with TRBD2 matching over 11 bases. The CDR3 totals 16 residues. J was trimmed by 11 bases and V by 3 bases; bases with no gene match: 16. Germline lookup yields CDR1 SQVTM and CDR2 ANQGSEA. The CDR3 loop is CSVDPLAGGMMEGQYF. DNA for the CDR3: TGCAGCGTTGACCCGCTAGCGGGAGGTATGATGGAAGGGCAGTATTTT.

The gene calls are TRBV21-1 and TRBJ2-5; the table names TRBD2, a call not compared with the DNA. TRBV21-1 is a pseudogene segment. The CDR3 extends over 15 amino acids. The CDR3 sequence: CASSKVEGCRETQYF. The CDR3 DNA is TGTGCCAGCAGCAAAGTTGAGGGTTGTAGGGAGACCCAGTACTTC.

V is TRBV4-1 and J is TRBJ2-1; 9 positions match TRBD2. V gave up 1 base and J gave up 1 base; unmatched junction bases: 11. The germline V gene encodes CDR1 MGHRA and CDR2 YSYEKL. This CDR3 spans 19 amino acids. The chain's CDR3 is CASSQVVSGRKRSYNEQFF. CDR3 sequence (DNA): TGCGCCAGCAGCCAAGTGGTTAGCGGGAGAAAAAGGTCCTACAATGAGCAGTTCTTC.

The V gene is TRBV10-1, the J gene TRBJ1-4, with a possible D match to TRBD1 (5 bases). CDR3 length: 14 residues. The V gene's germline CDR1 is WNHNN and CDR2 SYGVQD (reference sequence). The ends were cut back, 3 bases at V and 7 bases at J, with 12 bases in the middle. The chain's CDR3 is CASSEAGQGEKLFF. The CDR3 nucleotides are TGCGCCAGCAGTGAAGCGGGGCAAGGTGAAAAACTGTTTTTT.

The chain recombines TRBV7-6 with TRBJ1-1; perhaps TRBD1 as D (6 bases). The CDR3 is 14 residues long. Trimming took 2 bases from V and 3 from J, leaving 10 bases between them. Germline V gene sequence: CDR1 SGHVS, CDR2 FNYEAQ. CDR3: CASSLTGRDTEAFF. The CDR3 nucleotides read TGTGCCAGCAGCTTAACAGGGAGGGACACTGAAGCTTTCTTT.

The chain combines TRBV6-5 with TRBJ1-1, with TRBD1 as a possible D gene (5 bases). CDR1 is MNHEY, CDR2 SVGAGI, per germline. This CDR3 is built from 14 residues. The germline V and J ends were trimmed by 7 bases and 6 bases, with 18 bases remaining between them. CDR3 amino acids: CASTLRAGTSEAFF. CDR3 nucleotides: TGTGCCAGCACCTTACGGGCAGGGACCTCTGAAGCTTTCTTT.